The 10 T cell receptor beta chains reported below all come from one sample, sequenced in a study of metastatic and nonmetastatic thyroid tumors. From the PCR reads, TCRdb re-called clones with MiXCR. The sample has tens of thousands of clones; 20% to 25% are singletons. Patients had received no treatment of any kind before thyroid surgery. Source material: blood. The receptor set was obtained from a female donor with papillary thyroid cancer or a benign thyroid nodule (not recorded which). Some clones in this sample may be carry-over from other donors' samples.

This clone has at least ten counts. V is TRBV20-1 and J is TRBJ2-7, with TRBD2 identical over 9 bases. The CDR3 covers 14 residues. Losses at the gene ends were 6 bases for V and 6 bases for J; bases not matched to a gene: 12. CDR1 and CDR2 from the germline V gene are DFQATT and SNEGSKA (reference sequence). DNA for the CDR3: TGCAGTGCCGAAAGGGCTAGCGGGACCAGCGAGCAGTACTTC. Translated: CSAERASGTSEQYF.

Here the CDR3 DNA reads TGTGCCAGCAGTTACTCAAGAGACAGGGGGGAGCAAGAGACCCAGTACTTC. It is translated as CASSYSRDRGEQETQYF. The rearrangement links TRBV6-2 or TRBV6-3 to TRBJ2-5, with 9 bases matching TRBD1. The CDR3 runs to 17 residues. Losses at the gene ends were 0 bases for V and 2 bases for J; bases not matched to a gene: 7. Germline CDR1 MNHEY, CDR2 SVGEGT.

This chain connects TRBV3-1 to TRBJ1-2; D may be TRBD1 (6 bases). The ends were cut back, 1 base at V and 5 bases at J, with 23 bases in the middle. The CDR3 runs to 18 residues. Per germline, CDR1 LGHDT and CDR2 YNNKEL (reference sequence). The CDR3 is CASSQAIRGTRSGYGYTF. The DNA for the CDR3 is TGTGCCAGCAGCCAAGCTATCAGGGGCACGCGGTCGGGATATGGCTACACCTTC. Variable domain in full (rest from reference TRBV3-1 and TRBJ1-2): DTAVSQTPKYLVTQMGNDKSIKCEQNLGHDTMYWYKQDSKKFLKIMFSYNNKELIINETVPNRFSPKSPDKAHLNLHINSLELGDSAVYFCASSQAIRGTRSGYGYTFGSGTRLTVV.

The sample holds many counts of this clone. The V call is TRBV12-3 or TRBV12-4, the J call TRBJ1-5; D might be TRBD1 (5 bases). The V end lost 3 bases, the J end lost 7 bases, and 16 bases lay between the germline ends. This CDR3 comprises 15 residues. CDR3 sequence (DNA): TGTGCCAGCAGTTTGGAGGGGCGTAAGGGACAGCCCCAGCATTTT. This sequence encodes CASSLEGRKGQPQHF.

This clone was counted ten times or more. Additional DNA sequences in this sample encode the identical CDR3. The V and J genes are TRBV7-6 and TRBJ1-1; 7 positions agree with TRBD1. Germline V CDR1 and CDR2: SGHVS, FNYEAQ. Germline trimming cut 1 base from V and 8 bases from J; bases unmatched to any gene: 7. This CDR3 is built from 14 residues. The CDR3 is CASSLGGGEGEAFF. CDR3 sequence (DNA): TGTGCCAGCAGCTTAGGAGGGGGCGAGGGGGAAGCTTTCTTT.

The chain's CDR3 is CASSWVTGLNTGELFF. The CDR3, as DNA: TGTGCCAGCAGTTGGGTGACAGGACTGAACACCGGGGAGCTGTTTTTT. This chain connects TRBV6-1 to TRBJ2-2; D may be TRBD1 (6 bases). Germline values: CDR1 MNHNS, CDR2 SASEGT. The V end was cut by 5 bases, the J end by 1 base, with 14 bases between. The CDR3 spans 16 residues.

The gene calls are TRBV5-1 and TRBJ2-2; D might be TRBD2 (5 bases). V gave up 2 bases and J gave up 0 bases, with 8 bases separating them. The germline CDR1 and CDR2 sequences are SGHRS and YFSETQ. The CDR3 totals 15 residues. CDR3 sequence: CASSFSAANTGELFF. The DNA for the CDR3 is TGCGCCAGCAGCTTTAGCGCAGCGAACACCGGGGAGCTGTTTTTT.

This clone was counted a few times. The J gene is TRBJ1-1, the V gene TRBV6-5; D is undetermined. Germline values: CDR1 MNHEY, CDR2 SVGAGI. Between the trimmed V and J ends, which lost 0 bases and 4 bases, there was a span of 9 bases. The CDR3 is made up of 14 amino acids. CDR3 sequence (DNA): TGTGCCAGCAGTTACTCGTACGGGTTCACTGAAGCTTTCTTT. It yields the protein CASSYSYGFTEAFF.

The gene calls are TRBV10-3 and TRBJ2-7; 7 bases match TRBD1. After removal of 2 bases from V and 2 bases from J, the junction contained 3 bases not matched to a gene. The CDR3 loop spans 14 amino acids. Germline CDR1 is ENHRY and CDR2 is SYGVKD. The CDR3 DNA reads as TGTGCCATCAGTGAGACAGACAGGGCCTACGAGCAGTACTTC. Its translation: CAISETDRAYEQYF.

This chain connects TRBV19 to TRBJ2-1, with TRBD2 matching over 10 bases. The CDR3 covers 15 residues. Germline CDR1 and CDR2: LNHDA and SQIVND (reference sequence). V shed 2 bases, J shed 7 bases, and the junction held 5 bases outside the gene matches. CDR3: CASSISGGAVNEQFF. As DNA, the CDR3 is TGTGCCAGTAGTATAAGCGGGGGGGCCGTGAATGAGCAGTTCTTC.